These 12 T cell receptor beta chains were all obtained from the same sample, sequenced in a study of low-dose radiotherapy and immunotherapy resistance in tumors. Primers used for first-strand cDNA, a TRAV- and TRBV-specific set, covered both alpha and beta chains. With a constant-region primer and a V-primer adapter, TCRs were subjected to about 20 PCR cycles of amplification. In TCRdb, the reads were re-called with MiXCR into one record per CDR3 protein. The sample has about 7,300 distinct CDR3 sequences, 80% to 90% seen once; the top ten hold about 6%. The receptors stem from a human donor with advanced metastatic prostate, ovarian, gallbladder or colorectal cancer (not recorded which). This table probably holds off-target reads from a library built for another chain.

V and J are TRBV29-1 and TRBJ1-1; D remains unclear. The CDR3 runs 13 residues. Looked up from germline, CDR1 is SQVTM and CDR2 is ANQGSEA. V was pared by 6 bases and J by 2 bases, with 13 bases between. CDR3 amino acids: CSVKWPGNTEAFF. Written as DNA, the CDR3 is TGCAGCGTCAAATGGCCGGGCAACACTGAAGCTTTCTTT.

The gene calls are TRBV5-1 and TRBJ2-3; TRBD2 aligns across 9 bases. This CDR3 spans 15 amino acids. V lost 6 bases and J lost 1; bases outside the gene matches: 6. The germline V gene encodes CDR1 SGHRS and CDR2 YFSETQ. In DNA form, the CDR3 reads TGCGCCAGCAATCGCGGCGGGGGGGGCACAGATACGCAGTATTTT. This encodes CASNRGGGGTDTQYF. Looking up the rest from reference TRBV5-1 and TRBJ2-3 gives the full variable domain: KAGVTQTPRYLIKTRGQQVTLSCSPISGHRSVSWYQQTPGQGLQFLFEYFSETQRNKGNFPGRFSGRQFSNSRSEMNVSTLELGDSALYLCASNRGGGGTDTQYFGPGTRLTVL.

The J gene is TRBJ2-1, the V gene TRBV19; D possibly uses TRBD1 or TRBD2 (5 bases each). The CDR3 has 12 residues. V lost 8 bases to trimming and J lost 10 bases, with 15 bases between them. Germline V gene lookup returns CDR1 LNHDA and CDR2 SQIVND (reference sequence). The CDR3 spells CASGTSGPEQFF. CDR3 bases: TGTGCCAGTGGGACCTCGGGCCCGGAGCAGTTCTTC.

V gene TRBV20-1 combines with J gene TRBJ1-6, with D perhaps matching TRBD1 (6 bases). This CDR3 has 16 amino acids. V was clipped by 6 bases and J by 11 bases, with 26 bases between them. Germline values: CDR1 DFQATT, CDR2 SNEGSKA (reference sequence). For the CDR3, the DNA is TGCAGTGCAGGTGGGGGACAAGGACAGTCTGGGACACCCCTCCACTTT. Encoded protein: CSAGGGQGQSGTPLHF.

A few counts support this clonotype. CDR3 sequence reads: CASSPGQGDLETQYF. CDR3 nucleotide sequence: TGTGCCAGCAGCCCCGGACAGGGCGATTTGGAGACCCAGTACTTC. The rearrangement uses TRBV5-5 and TRBJ2-5, with 8 bases identical to TRBD1. The CDR3 spans 15 residues. In germline, CDR1 is SGHKS, CDR2 YYEKEE (reference sequence). Germline trimming cut 4 bases from V and 5 bases from J; bases unmatched to any gene: 10.

V is TRBV29-1 and J is TRBJ1-5, with TRBD1 matching 7 bases. V gave up 4 bases and J gave up 2 bases; unmatched junction bases: 8. There are 15 residues in the CDR3. Germline values: CDR1 SQVTM, CDR2 ANQGSEA. The CDR3 is CSVGGGQSGNQPQHF. Here the CDR3 DNA reads TGCAGCGTTGGGGGGGGACAGTCCGGCAATCAGCCCCAGCATTTT.

The chain is built from TRBV20-1 and TRBJ2-5, with a weak D call TRBD2 (6 bases). This CDR3 comprises 14 residues. The V gene's germline CDR1 is DFQATT and CDR2 SNEGSKA (reference sequence). V lost 3 bases and J lost 3, with 14 bases in between. CDR3 bases: TGCAGTGCTAGGGCGGGGATGGGAGAAGAGACCCAGTACTTC. Protein sequence: CSARAGMGEETQYF.

J is TRBJ2-1 and V is TRBV3-1; TRBD1 is a possible D gene (5 bases). CDR1 and CDR2 from the germline V gene are LGHDT and YNNKEL (reference sequence). With 0 bases removed from V and 9 bases from J, the gap between germline ends came to 12 bases. The CDR3 is made up of 14 amino acids. CDR3 sequence: CASSQEGAEFEQFF. CDR3 DNA sequence: TGTGCCAGCAGCCAAGAAGGGGCGGAATTTGAGCAGTTCTTC.

This chain joins TRBV20-1 and TRBJ2-3, with TRBD2 matching 10 bases. The V gene's germline CDR1 is DFQATT and CDR2 SNEGSKA (reference sequence). The V segment lost 2 bases and the J segment 11 bases; nucleotides outside the gene matches: 1. This CDR3 has 11 amino acids. The chain's CDR3 is CSARIAGGQYF. In DNA form, the CDR3 reads TGCAGTGCTAGAATAGCGGGGGGGCAGTATTTT.

J is TRBJ2-2 and V is TRBV6-6, with D uncertain. Germline V gene data show CDR1 as MNHNY and CDR2 as SVGAGI (reference sequence). The V end was cut by 2 bases, the J end by 6 bases, with 4 bases between. The CDR3 has 12 amino acids. Written as DNA, the CDR3 is TGTGCCAGCAGTTACGGGGCCGGGGAGCTGTTTTTT. Residues: CASSYGAGELFF.

The chain has TRBV19 and TRBJ2-2; D may correspond to TRBD1 or TRBD2 (5 bases each). The CDR3 loop spans 14 amino acids. V was pared by 5 bases and J by 6 bases, with 13 bases between. Germline loops: CDR1 LNHDA, CDR2 SQIVND (reference sequence). CDR3 amino acids: CASSPGRDAGELFF. The CDR3 nucleotides read TGTGCCAGTAGTCCCGGCAGGGACGCCGGGGAGCTGTTTTTT.

The chain is built from TRBV9 and TRBJ2-5; D might be TRBD1 or TRBD2, each matching 5 bases. Germline V gene lookup returns CDR1 SGDLS and CDR2 YYNGEE. The CDR3 loop spans 16 amino acids. Trimming took off 4 bases at V and 4 bases at J, with 20 bases between the two ends. The CDR3 loop reads CASSTPSSGPGETQYF. DNA of the CDR3: TGTGCCAGCAGCACCCCTAGCTCAGGGCCCGGAGAGACCCAGTACTTC. Using reference TRBV9 and TRBJ2-5 for the parts outside the CDR3, the full variable domain is DSGVTQTPKHLITATGQRVTLRCSPRSGDLSVYWYQQSLDQGLQFLIQYYNGEERAKGNILERFSAQQFPDLHSELNLSSLELGDSALYFCASSTPSSGPGETQYFGPGTRLLVL.